This is a list of T cell receptor beta chains from one sample in a study of cytotoxic CD8 clonotypes in ibrutinib-treated CLL. Repertoires were generated with immunoSEQ multiplex PCR, while TCRdb's copy carries only in-frame clones and drops some. This table holds around 140,000 clones, 70% to 85% found once. The sample here was PBMCs, taken after 12 months of ibrutinib treatment. These TCRs come from a human donor with chronic lymphocytic leukemia. CDR3s include the opening cysteine and the closing phenylalanine or tryptophan. Each record gives: D gene, clone size, J gene, V gene, CDR3 protein, CDR3 DNA. D genes are given only for firm matches. Not all rows give a size; the values are once, few, many and, for expanded clones, a class.

d_call: TRBD1; clone_size: once; j_call: TRBJ1-2; v_call: TRBV9; cdr3_aa: CASSPGDRDEGYTF; cdr3_nt: TGTGCCAGCAGCCCCGGGGACAGGGACGAAGGCTACACCTTC
d_call: -; clone_size: few; j_call: TRBJ2-2; v_call: TRBV7-9; cdr3_aa: CASSPGPYTGELFF; cdr3_nt: TGTGCCAGCAGCCCGGGGCCGTACACCGGGGAGCTGTTTTTT
d_call: -; clone_size: once; j_call: TRBJ2-3; v_call: TRBV7-9; cdr3_aa: CASTLLQLRGLGTDTQYF; cdr3_nt: TGTGCCAGCACCCTACTCCAGTTACGGGGGTTAGGCACAGATACGCAGTATTTT
d_call: -; clone_size: -; j_call: TRBJ1-2; v_call: TRBV28; cdr3_aa: CASSLGNYGYTF; cdr3_nt: TGTGCCAGCAGTTTAGGCAACTATGGCTACACCTTC
d_call: TRBD1; clone_size: -; j_call: TRBJ1-5; v_call: TRBV2; cdr3_aa: CASSEKNPGQNFYSNQPQHF; cdr3_nt: TGTGCCAGCAGTGAAAAAAATCCGGGACAGAATTTTTATAGCAATCAGCCCCAGCATTTT
d_call: -; clone_size: -; j_call: TRBJ2-2; v_call: TRBV28; cdr3_aa: CASSPASEDTGELFF; cdr3_nt: TGTGCCAGCAGTCCAGCGTCGGAGGACACCGGGGAGCTGTTTTTT
d_call: -; clone_size: -; j_call: TRBJ2-2; v_call: TRBV5-6; cdr3_aa: CASSLGGNTGELFF; cdr3_nt: TGTGCCAGCAGCTTGGGAGGGAACACCGGGGAGCTGTTTTTT
d_call: TRBD2; clone_size: -; j_call: TRBJ2-7; v_call: TRBV11-2; cdr3_aa: CASSLFYLAGVEQYF; cdr3_nt: TGTGCCAGCAGCTTATTTTACCTAGCGGGAGTCGAGCAGTACTTC
d_call: -; clone_size: once; j_call: TRBJ2-1; v_call: TRBV4-1; cdr3_aa: CASSPLSGGWNEQFF; cdr3_nt: TGCGCCAGCAGCCCCTTATCGGGGGGCTGGAATGAGCAGTTCTTC
d_call: TRBD2; clone_size: once; j_call: TRBJ2-3; v_call: TRBV4-3; cdr3_aa: CASSQLGPLAGVSDTQYF; cdr3_nt: TGCGCCAGCAGCCAGCTCGGCCCACTAGCGGGAGTTTCAGATACGCAGTATTTT
d_call: -; clone_size: -; j_call: TRBJ2-5; v_call: TRBV4-3; cdr3_aa: CASSRHREETQYF; cdr3_nt: TGCGCCAGCAGCCGCCATAGGGAAGAGACCCAGTACTTC
d_call: -; clone_size: -; j_call: TRBJ2-5; v_call: TRBV4-2; cdr3_aa: CASSQDSHPQETQYF; cdr3_nt: TGTGCCAGCAGCCAAGATAGCCACCCCCAAGAGACCCAGTACTTC
d_call: -; clone_size: -; j_call: TRBJ1-5; v_call: TRBV29-1; cdr3_aa: CSVVDSGTNQPQHF; cdr3_nt: TGCAGCGTCGTCGACAGCGGAACCAATCAGCCCCAGCATTTT
d_call: -; clone_size: -; j_call: TRBJ1-1; v_call: TRBV6-1; cdr3_aa: CAISESRGRNMNTEAFF; cdr3_nt: TGTGCCATCAGTGAGTCGCGAGGGCGAAACATGAACACTGAAGCTTTCTTT
d_call: -; clone_size: -; j_call: TRBJ1-1; v_call: TRBV19; cdr3_aa: CASSIGAGTEAFF; cdr3_nt: TGTGCCAGTAGTATTGGGGCGGGCACTGAAGCTTTCTTT
d_call: -; clone_size: -; j_call: TRBJ2-6; v_call: TRBV27; cdr3_aa: CASSLFSGQIYSGANVLTF; cdr3_nt: TGTGCCAGCAGTTTATTCTCCGGACAGATCTACTCTGGGGCCAACGTCCTGACTTTC
d_call: TRBD1; clone_size: -; j_call: TRBJ2-7; v_call: TRBV25-1; cdr3_aa: CASSEWAGGSNEQYF; cdr3_nt: TGTGCCAGCAGTGAATGGGCAGGGGGCTCTAACGAGCAGTACTTC
d_call: TRBD1; clone_size: -; j_call: TRBJ2-5; v_call: TRBV2; cdr3_aa: CASSEALGTGGSQETQYF; cdr3_nt: TGTGCCAGCAGTGAAGCGCTTGGGACAGGGGGTTCACAAGAGACCCAGTACTTC
d_call: -; clone_size: -; j_call: TRBJ2-1; v_call: TRBV9; cdr3_aa: CASSVDGLAYNEQFF; cdr3_nt: TGTGCCAGCAGCGTAGATGGTCTAGCCTACAATGAGCAGTTCTTC
d_call: TRBD1; clone_size: -; j_call: TRBJ2-2; v_call: TRBV28; cdr3_aa: CASSLWGTGVNTGELFF; cdr3_nt: TGTGCCAGCAGTTTATGGGGGACAGGGGTAAACACCGGGGAGCTGTTTTTT
d_call: -; clone_size: -; j_call: TRBJ2-7; v_call: TRBV4-3; cdr3_aa: CASSQGGGGYEQYF; cdr3_nt: TGCGCCAGCAGCCAAGGAGGCGGCGGGTACGAGCAGTACTTC
d_call: -; clone_size: -; j_call: TRBJ2-6; v_call: TRBV30; cdr3_aa: CAQRQAVSGANVLTF; cdr3_nt: TGTGCCCAGAGACAGGCCGTCTCTGGGGCCAACGTCCTGACTTTC
d_call: TRBD1; clone_size: -; j_call: TRBJ1-6; v_call: TRBV4-1; cdr3_aa: CASSLGQQNYNSPLHF; cdr3_nt: TGCGCCAGCAGCCTGGGACAGCAAAACTATAATTCACCCCTCCACTTT
d_call: -; clone_size: -; j_call: TRBJ2-7; v_call: TRBV5-4; cdr3_aa: CASRTSWSYEQYF; cdr3_nt: TGTGCCAGCAGAACTTCCTGGTCCTACGAGCAGTACTTC
d_call: -; clone_size: few; j_call: TRBJ1-3; v_call: TRBV27; cdr3_aa: CASSLRGGSGNTIYF; cdr3_nt: TGTGCCAGCAGTTTACGGGGGGGCTCTGGAAACACCATATATTTT
d_call: -; clone_size: -; j_call: TRBJ2-7; v_call: TRBV5-6; cdr3_aa: CASSLWTFTYEQYF; cdr3_nt: TGTGCCAGCAGCCTGTGGACTTTTACCTACGAGCAGTACTTC